The clone carrying this T cell receptor (beta chain) was seen only a few times. The antigen is not known. The second PCR ran roughly 7 to 12 cycles with a sample-barcoded 5' primer and J-beta primers. Via MiXCR, TCRdb re-called the 5' RACE reads, giving one row per CDR3 protein. The sample lists roughly 720,000 distinct CDR3 sequences; approximately 55% were seen once. The sample is drawn from a study of blood T cells in healthy people across ages. Study-level findings and limits: Per million T cells, the diversity of TCR beta decreased roughly linearly as age advanced.

The CDR3 contains 16 residues. The trim removed 3 bases at V and 4 bases at J, leaving 5 bases unmatched. Germline assignment: CDR1 KGHSH and CDR2 LQKENI. The TCR comes from a man aged 80 or over in good health. The V call is TRBV18, the J call TRBJ2-1; 11 positions match TRBD2. The specimen sequenced was blood. The CDR3 loop reads CASSPIAGGDYNEQFF. The CDR3 nucleotides read TGTGCCAGCTCACCCATAGCGGGAGGGGATTACAATGAGCAGTTCTTC.